Listed below are T cell receptor beta chains from one sample, sequenced in a study of blood T cell repertoires in COVID-19. Sequencing was performed with immunoSEQ multiplex PCR; in TCRdb, only in-frame clones are kept and a portion is missing. The sample includes some 490,000 clones, less than 90% of them seen just once. Sequenced material: PBMCs or T cells enriched from blood (not recorded which). The receptors were gathered from an older woman who had recovered from COVID-19. CDR3s include the opening cysteine and the closing phenylalanine or tryptophan. The D gene is left open where the match is weak. Clone size is not always given. Where it is, it says once, few, many or a class for expanded clones.

D | J | V | size | DNA | CDR3
NA | TRBJ1-4 | TRBV7-9 | NA | TGTGCCAGCAGCTTACTGAGAGCTGAGGTCACAAATGAAAAACTGTTTTTT | CASSLLRAEVTNEKLFF
TRBD1 | TRBJ1-3 | TRBV11-2 | NA | TGTGCCAGCAGCCCATCGGACAGGGGTGGAAACACCATATATTTT | CASSPSDRGGNTIYF
NA | TRBJ2-7 | TRBV9 | NA | TGTGCCAGCAGCGTAGGGTCAGCCGCGGCCTACGAGCAGTACTTC | CASSVGSAAAYEQYF
TRBD1 | TRBJ1-2 | TRBV5-1 | NA | TGCGCCAGCAGCGGAGGACAGGGCTTTCTAGGCTACACCTTC | CASSGGQGFLGYTF
NA | TRBJ2-4 | TRBV7-8 | few | TGTGCCAGCAGCCCTGGACTGGAGGGGGCCAAAAACATTCAGTACTTC | CASSPGLEGAKNIQYF
TRBD1 | TRBJ1-1 | TRBV5-4 | once | TGTGCCAGCAGCTCCCAGGGGGGTAACACTGAAGCTTTCTTT | CASSSQGGNTEAFF
NA | TRBJ2-2 | TRBV5-1 | NA | TGCGCCAGCAGCTCTCCGGGCAGGGCCCCGAACACCGGGGAGCTGTTTTTT | CASSSPGRAPNTGELFF
TRBD1 | TRBJ1-5 | TRBV19 | NA | TGTGCCAGTAGTGACTGGGACAGAAGCAATCAGCCCCAGCATTTT | CASSDWDRSNQPQHF
NA | TRBJ1-1 | TRBV5-6 | NA | TGTGCCAGCAGCTCAATGGGGGCGGGCCCCAACACTGAAGCTTTCTTT | CASSSMGAGPNTEAFF
TRBD1 | TRBJ1-5 | TRBV4-2 | NA | TGTGCCAGCAGCGTGGGACAGGGCACCAATCAGCCCCAGCATTTT | CASSVGQGTNQPQHF
TRBD2 | TRBJ2-1 | TRBV5-1 | few | TGCGCCAGCAGCTTCCCGAACGGACTAGCGGGGGGTAATGAGCAGTTCTTC | CASSFPNGLAGGNEQFF
TRBD1 | TRBJ1-3 | TRBV19 | NA | TGTGCCAGTAGTGACAGGGCAACGGGAAACACCATATATTTT | CASSDRATGNTIYF
NA | TRBJ2-3 | TRBV10-1 | NA | TGCGCCAGCAGTGACGGGGGGCTGAGAGATACGCAGTATTTT | CASSDGGLRDTQYF
TRBD1 | TRBJ1-2 | TRBV19 | NA | TGTGCCAGTAGTACGACAGGGGCTTATGGCTACACCTTC | CASSTTGAYGYTF
TRBD1 | TRBJ1-2 | TRBV9 | NA | TGTGCCAGCAGCCGGACCGGGACAGAACCTGGCTACACCTTC | CASSRTGTEPGYTF
NA | TRBJ1-2 | TRBV6-1 | NA | TGTGCCAGCAGTGACAACGGAGACTATGGCTACACCTTC | CASSDNGDYGYTF
TRBD1 | TRBJ1-4 | TRBV15 | NA | TGTGCCACCAGCAGATCTTCGTCGACAGGGACTAATGAAAAACTGTTTTTT | CATSRSSSTGTNEKLFF
NA | TRBJ1-5 | TRBV5-1 | NA | TGCGCCAGCCAAAATCAGCCCCAGCATTTT | CASQNQPQHF
NA | TRBJ1-1 | TRBV29-1 | NA | TGCAGCGACAGGAGGGGATCGAACACTGAAGCTTTCTTT | CSDRRGSNTEAFF
NA | TRBJ1-2 | TRBV2 | NA | TGTGCCAGCAAACGGGGTTTACAGACCTATGGCTACACCTTC | CASKRGLQTYGYTF
TRBD1 | TRBJ1-6 | TRBV5-6 | few | TGTGCCAGCAGCTCAATTGGGACAGAGCATAATTCACCCCTCCACTTT | CASSSIGTEHNSPLHF
NA | TRBJ2-7 | TRBV11-2 | NA | TGTGCCAGCAGCACCCACAGGGAAAAAGCCTACGAGCAGTACTTC | CASSTHREKAYEQYF
TRBD2 | TRBJ2-3 | TRBV4-2 | NA | TGTGCCAGCAGCCAAGTGCTTTTCGGACTAGCGGGGGGCAGAGATACGCAGTATTTT | CASSQVLFGLAGGRDTQYF
NA | TRBJ1-2 | TRBV29-1 | NA | TGCAGCGTAACACAGCCTACCAGCTATGGCTATACCTTC | CSVTQPTSYGYTF
NA | TRBJ2-7 | TRBV12-3/TRBV12-4 | NA | TGTGCCAGCACCTCCCCGACTATCGTCGAGCAGTACTTC | CASTSPTIVEQYF
TRBD2 | TRBJ2-4 | TRBV7-2 | NA | TGTGCCAGCAGCCAACAGGGCGGGGGGGTCCTCTGGAACATTCAGTACTTC | CASSQQGGGVLWNIQYF
NA | TRBJ1-4 | TRBV5-6 | NA | TGTGCCAGCAGCTTGGCCCTAACAGACAACCCAACTAATGAAAAACTGTTTTTT | CASSLALTDNPTNEKLFF
NA | TRBJ1-5 | TRBV10-2 | NA | TGCGCCAGCAGCTACAGCGGTAATCAGCCCCAGCATTTT | CASSYSGNQPQHF
NA | TRBJ1-1 | TRBV27 | NA | TGTGCCAGCAGCCCACTTCCTTGGGGAGGAGGAACTGAAGCTTTCTTT | CASSPLPWGGGTEAFF
NA | TRBJ1-6 | TRBV5-5 | NA | TGTGCCAGCAGCTTTCTGCTCCTAAGCTCCTATAATTCACCCCTCCACTTT | CASSFLLLSSYNSPLHF
NA | TRBJ1-3 | TRBV11-3 | NA | TGTGCCAGCAGCTTTGAGTTCTCTGGAAACACCATATATTTT | CASSFEFSGNTIYF
TRBD2 | TRBJ2-3 | TRBV18 | NA | TGTGCCAGCTCACCAGGGAGGGGCCTAACAGATACGCAGTATTTT | CASSPGRGLTDTQYF
NA | TRBJ1-2 | TRBV12-5 | NA | TGTGCTAGGGCTCCGGGGGGAGGGAGGGGGAACTATGGCTACACCTTC | CARAPGGGRGNYGYTF
TRBD1 | TRBJ2-1 | TRBV28 | once | TGTGCCAGCAGTTTCCCCGGACAGGGGAATGAGCAGTTCTTC | CASSFPGQGNEQFF
TRBD1 | TRBJ1-3 | TRBV13 | NA | TGTGCCAGCAGTTACCGGGGCAGTGGGACAGGGTTCTCTGGAAACACCATATATTTT | CASSYRGSGTGFSGNTIYF
NA | TRBJ2-3 | TRBV2 | NA | TGTGCCAGCAGTCAGGCCTCAGATACGCAGTATTTT | CASSQASDTQYF
NA | TRBJ2-6 | TRBV2 | NA | TGTGCCAGCAGGGAACAGGGTGGTGGGGCCAACGTCCTGACTTTC | CASREQGGGANVLTF
NA | TRBJ2-1 | TRBV29-1 | NA | TGCAGCGTTAGACAGGCCTACAATGAGCAGTTCTTC | CSVRQAYNEQFF
TRBD1 | TRBJ1-4 | TRBV4-1 | NA | TGCGCCAGCAGCCAAGATCCACAGGGGGCTGGAGGGAATGAAAAACTGTTTTTT | CASSQDPQGAGGNEKLFF
TRBD1 | TRBJ2-7 | TRBV19 | few | TGTGCCAGTAGTATCCTCTCGGACAGGGCTGGTGCCTACGAGCAGTACTTC | CASSILSDRAGAYEQYF
NA | TRBJ1-5 | TRBV2 | NA | TGTGCCAGCAGAGTAGACATCAATCAGCCCCAGCATTTT | CASRVDINQPQHF
NA | TRBJ2-7 | TRBV10-1 | NA | TGCGCCAGCAGTGATCTCGGGGTAGCGCAGTACTTC | CASSDLGVAQYF